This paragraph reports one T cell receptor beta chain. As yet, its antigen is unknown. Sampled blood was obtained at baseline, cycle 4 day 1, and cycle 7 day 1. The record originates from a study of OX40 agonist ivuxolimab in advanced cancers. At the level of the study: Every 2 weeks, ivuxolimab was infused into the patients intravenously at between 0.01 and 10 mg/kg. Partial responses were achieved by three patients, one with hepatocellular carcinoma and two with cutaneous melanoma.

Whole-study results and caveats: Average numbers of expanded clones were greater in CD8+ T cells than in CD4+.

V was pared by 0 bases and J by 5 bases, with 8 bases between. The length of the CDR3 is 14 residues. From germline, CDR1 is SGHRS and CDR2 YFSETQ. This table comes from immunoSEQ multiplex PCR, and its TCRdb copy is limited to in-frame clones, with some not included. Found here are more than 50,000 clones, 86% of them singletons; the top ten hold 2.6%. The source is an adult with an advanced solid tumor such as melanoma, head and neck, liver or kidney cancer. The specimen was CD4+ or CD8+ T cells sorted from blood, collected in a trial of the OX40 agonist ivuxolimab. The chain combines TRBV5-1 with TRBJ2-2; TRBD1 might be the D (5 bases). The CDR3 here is CASSLAQGTGELFF. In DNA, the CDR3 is TGCGCCAGCAGCTTGGCTCAGGGTACCGGGGAGCTGTTTTTT.